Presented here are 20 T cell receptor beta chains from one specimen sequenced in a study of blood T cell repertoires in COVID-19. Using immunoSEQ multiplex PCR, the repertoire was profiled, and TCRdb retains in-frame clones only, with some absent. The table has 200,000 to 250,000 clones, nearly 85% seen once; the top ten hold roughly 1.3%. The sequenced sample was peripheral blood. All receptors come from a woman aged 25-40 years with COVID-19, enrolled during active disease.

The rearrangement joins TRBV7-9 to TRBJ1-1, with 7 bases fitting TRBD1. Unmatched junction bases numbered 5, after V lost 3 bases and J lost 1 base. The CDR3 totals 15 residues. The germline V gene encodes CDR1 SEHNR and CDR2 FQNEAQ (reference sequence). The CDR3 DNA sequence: TGTGCCAGCAGCTTCCCAGGGGGGAGGAACACTGAAGCTTTCTTT. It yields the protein CASSFPGGRNTEAFF. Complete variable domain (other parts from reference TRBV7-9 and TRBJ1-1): DTGVSQNPRHKITKRGQNVTFRCDPISEHNRLYWYRQTLGQGPEFLTYFQNEAQLEKSRLLSDRFSAERPKGSFSTLEIQRTEQGDSAMYLCASSFPGGRNTEAFFGQGTRLTVV.

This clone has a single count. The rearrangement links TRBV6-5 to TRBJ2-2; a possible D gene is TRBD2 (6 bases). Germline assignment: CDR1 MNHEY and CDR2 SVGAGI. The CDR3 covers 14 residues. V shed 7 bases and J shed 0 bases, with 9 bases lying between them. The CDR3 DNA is TGTGCCAGCATGGCGGGAACGAACACCGGGGAGCTGTTTTTT. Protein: CASMAGTNTGELFF.

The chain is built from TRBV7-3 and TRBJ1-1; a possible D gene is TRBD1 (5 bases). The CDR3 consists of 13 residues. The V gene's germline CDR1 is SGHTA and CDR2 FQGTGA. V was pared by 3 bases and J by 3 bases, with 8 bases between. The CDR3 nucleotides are TGTGCCAGCAGCTTTCGACAGTACACTGAAGCTTTCTTT. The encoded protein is CASSFRQYTEAFF.

The CDR3 reads CASSPSTGRGDGYTF. Here the CDR3 DNA reads TGTGCCAGCAGTCCCTCTACAGGGAGGGGAGATGGCTACACCTTC. This chain uses TRBV6-6 with TRBJ1-2; D might be TRBD1 (6 bases). With 5 bases removed from V and 6 bases from J, the gap between germline ends came to 19 bases. This CDR3 comprises 15 residues. Germline assignment: CDR1 MNHNY and CDR2 SVGAGI (reference sequence).

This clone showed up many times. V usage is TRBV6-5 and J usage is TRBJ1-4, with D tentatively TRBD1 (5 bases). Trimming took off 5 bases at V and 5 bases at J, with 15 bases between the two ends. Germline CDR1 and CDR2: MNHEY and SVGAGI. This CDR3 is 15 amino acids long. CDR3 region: CASSLSDSPNEKLFF. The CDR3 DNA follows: TGTGCCAGCAGTCTATCTGACAGCCCAAATGAAAAACTGTTTTTT.

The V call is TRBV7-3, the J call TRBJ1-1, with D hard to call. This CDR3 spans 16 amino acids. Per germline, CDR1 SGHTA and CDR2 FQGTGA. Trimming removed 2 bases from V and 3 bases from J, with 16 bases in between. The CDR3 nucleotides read TGTGCCAGCAGCTTAGTCTCGGGGAGGAGGGACACTGAAGCTTTCTTT. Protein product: CASSLVSGRRDTEAFF.

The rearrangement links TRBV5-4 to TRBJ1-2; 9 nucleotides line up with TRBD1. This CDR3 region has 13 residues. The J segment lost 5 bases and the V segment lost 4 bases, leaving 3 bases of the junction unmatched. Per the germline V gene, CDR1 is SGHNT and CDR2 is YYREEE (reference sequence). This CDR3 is CASSAGTGYGYTF. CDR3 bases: TGTGCCAGCAGCGCCGGGACAGGGTATGGCTACACCTTC. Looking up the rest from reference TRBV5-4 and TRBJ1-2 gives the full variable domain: ETGVTQSPTHLIKTRGQQVTLRCSSQSGHNTVSWYQQALGQGPQFIFQYYREEENGRGNFPPRFSGLQFPNYSSELNVNALELDDSALYLCASSAGTGYGYTFGSGTRLTVV.

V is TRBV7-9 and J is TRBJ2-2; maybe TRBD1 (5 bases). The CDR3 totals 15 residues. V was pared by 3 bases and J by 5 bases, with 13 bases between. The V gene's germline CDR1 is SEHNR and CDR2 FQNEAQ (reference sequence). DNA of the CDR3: TGTGCCAGCAGCTTGGCCAGGGATCCAACCGGGGAGCTGTTTTTT. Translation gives CASSLARDPTGELFF. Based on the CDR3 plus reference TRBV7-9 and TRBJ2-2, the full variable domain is DTGVSQNPRHKITKRGQNVTFRCDPISEHNRLYWYRQTLGQGPEFLTYFQNEAQLEKSRLLSDRFSAERPKGSFSTLEIQRTEQGDSAMYLCASSLARDPTGELFFGEGSRLTVL.

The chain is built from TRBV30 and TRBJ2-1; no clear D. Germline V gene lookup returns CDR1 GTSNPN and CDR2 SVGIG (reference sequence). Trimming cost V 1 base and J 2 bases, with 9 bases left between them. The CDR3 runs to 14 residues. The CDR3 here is CAWSAYGPYNEQFF. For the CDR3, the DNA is TGTGCCTGGAGTGCCTATGGTCCCTACAATGAGCAGTTCTTC.

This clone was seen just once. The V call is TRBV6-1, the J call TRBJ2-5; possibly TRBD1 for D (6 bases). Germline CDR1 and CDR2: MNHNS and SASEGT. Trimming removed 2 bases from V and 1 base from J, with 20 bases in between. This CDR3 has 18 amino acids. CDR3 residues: CASSERPHGTRAQETQYF. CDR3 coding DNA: TGTGCCAGCAGTGAACGGCCCCACGGGACAAGGGCCCAAGAGACCCAGTACTTC.

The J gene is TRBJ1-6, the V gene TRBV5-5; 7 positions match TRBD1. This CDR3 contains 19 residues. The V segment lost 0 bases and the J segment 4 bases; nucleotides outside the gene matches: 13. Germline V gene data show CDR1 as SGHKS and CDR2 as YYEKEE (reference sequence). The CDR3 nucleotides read TGTGCCAGCAGCTTGGATCCAACAGGGGCCCCTACTTATAATTCACCCCTCCACTTT. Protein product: CASSLDPTGAPTYNSPLHF.

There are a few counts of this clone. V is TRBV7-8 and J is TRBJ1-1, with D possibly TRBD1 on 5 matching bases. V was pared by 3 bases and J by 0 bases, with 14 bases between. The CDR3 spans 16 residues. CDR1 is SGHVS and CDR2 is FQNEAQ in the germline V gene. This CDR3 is CASSLTTGLLNTEAFF. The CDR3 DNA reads TGTGCCAGCAGCTTGACCACGGGACTTCTGAACACTGAAGCTTTCTTT.

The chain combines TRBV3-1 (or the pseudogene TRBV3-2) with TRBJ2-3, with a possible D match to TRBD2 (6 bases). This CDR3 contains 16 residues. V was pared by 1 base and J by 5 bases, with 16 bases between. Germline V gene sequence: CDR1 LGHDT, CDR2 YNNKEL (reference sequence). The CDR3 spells CASSQVIAESRDTQYF. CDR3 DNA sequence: TGTGCCAGCAGCCAAGTGATAGCGGAAAGTCGAGATACGCAGTATTTT.

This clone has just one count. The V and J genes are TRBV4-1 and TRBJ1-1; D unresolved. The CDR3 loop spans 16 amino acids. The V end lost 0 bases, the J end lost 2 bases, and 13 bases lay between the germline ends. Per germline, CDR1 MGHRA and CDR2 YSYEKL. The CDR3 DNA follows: TGCGCCAGCAGCCAAGAAACAACAGTCCTTAACACTGAAGCTTTCTTT. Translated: CASSQETTVLNTEAFF.

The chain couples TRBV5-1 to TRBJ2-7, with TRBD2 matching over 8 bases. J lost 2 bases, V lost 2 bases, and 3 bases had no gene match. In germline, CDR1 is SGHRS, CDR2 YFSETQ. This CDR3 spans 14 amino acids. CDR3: CASSLAGATYEQYF. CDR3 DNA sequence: TGCGCCAGCAGCTTAGCGGGAGCCACCTACGAGCAGTACTTC.

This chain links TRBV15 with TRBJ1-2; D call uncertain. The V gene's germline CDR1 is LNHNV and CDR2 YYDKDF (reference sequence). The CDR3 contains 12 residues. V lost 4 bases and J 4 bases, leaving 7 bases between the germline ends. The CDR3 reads CATSTASYGYTF. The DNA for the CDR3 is TGTGCCACCAGCACCGCGAGCTATGGCTACACCTTC.

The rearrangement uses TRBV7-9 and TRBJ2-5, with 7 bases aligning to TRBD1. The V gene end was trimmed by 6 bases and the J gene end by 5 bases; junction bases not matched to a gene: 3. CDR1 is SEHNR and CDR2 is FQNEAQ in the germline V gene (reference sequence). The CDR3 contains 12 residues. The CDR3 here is CASRTGDETQYF. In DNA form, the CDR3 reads TGTGCCAGCAGAACAGGGGACGAGACCCAGTACTTC. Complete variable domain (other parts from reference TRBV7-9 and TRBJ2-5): DTGVSQNPRHKITKRGQNVTFRCDPISEHNRLYWYRQTLGQGPEFLTYFQNEAQLEKSRLLSDRFSAERPKGSFSTLEIQRTEQGDSAMYLCASRTGDETQYFGPGTRLLVL.

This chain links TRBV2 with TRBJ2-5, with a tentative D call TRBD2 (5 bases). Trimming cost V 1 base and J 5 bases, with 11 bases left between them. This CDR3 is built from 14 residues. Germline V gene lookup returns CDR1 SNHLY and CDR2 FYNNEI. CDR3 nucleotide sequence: TGTGCCAGCAGTGAAGTCGGGGTTGGGGAGACCCAGTACTTC. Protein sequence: CASSEVGVGETQYF. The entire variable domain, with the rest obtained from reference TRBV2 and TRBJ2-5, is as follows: EPEVTQTPSHQVTQMGQEVILRCVPISNHLYFYWYRQILGQKVEFLVSFYNNEISEKSEIFDDQFSVERPDGSNFTLKIRSTKLEDSAMYFCASSEVGVGETQYFGPGTRLLVL.

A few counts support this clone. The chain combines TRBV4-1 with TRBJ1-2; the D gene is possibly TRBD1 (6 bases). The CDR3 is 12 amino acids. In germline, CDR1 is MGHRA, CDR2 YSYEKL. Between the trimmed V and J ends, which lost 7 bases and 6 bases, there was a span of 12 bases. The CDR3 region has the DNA TGCGCCAGCACCAGTACAGGGAATGGCTACACCTTC. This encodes CASTSTGNGYTF.

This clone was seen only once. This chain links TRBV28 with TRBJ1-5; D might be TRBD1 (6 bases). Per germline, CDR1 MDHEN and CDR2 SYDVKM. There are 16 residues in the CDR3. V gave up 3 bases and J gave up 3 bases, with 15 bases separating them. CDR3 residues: CASSLLAGAPNQPQHF. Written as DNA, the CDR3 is TGTGCCAGCAGTTTGCTAGCGGGGGCCCCCAATCAGCCCCAGCATTTT.